These 8 T cell receptor beta chains came from one sample sequenced in a study of T cell repertoires in cytomegalovirus infection. One entry per CDR3 protein results from TCRdb running MiXCR on the reads. The table includes 200,000 to 250,000 distinct CDR3 sequences, 6.5% detected once. The sequenced material came from PBMCs. The receptors derive from a human donor in good health (CMV status not recorded). Some clones in this sample may be carry-over from other donors' samples.

At least ten counts were recorded for this clonotype. CDR3 DNA sequence: TGTGCCAGCAGGCCGACAGGTAGCTATGGCTACACCTTC. Amino acids: CASRPTGSYGYTF. The chain is built from TRBV5-6 and TRBJ1-2; D may be TRBD1 (6 bases). V lost 5 bases and J 4 bases, leaving 12 bases between the germline ends. Germline CDR1 SGHDT, CDR2 YYEEEE. The CDR3 totals 13 residues.

There are many counts of this clonotype. The chain joins TRBV7-2 to TRBJ2-3; D may be TRBD2 (5 bases). The V gene's germline CDR1 is SGHTA and CDR2 FQGNSA. The CDR3 sequence is 17 residues long. Trimming shortened V by 1 base and J by 3 bases, and 17 bases separated the two germline ends. Here the CDR3 reads CASSLGRRAEQTDTQYF. In DNA form, the CDR3 reads TGTGCCAGCAGCTTAGGTAGGCGGGCGGAGCAGACAGATACGCAGTATTTT.

The chain employs TRBV20-1 and TRBJ2-2; 8 positions match TRBD2. In germline, CDR1 is DFQATT, CDR2 SNEGSKA (reference sequence). The CDR3 sequence is 14 residues long. The junction had 4 bases not matched to a gene; V was cut back by 5 bases and J by 2 bases. DNA of the CDR3: TGCAGTGCTCCTAGCGGGCCTAACACCGGGGAGCTGTTTTTT. Translating gives CSAPSGPNTGELFF.

This clonotype came up many times. The genes are TRBV2 and TRBJ2-3; 8 bases are a match to TRBD2. Germline values: CDR1 SNHLY, CDR2 FYNNEI. The CDR3 extends over 15 amino acids. Losses at the gene ends were 4 bases for V and 1 base for J; bases not matched to a gene: 4. This chain's CDR3 is CASSVGAGGTDTQYF. The CDR3 DNA sequence: TGTGCCAGCAGTGTCGGAGCGGGGGGCACAGATACGCAGTATTTT.

Ten or more counts support this clonotype. The chain carries TRBV2 and TRBJ1-4, with TRBD1 as a possible D gene (5 bases). The CDR3 extends over 14 amino acids. The germline V gene encodes CDR1 SNHLY and CDR2 FYNNEI. Trimming stripped 6 bases from V and 8 bases from J, with 16 bases between. The CDR3 nucleotides read TGTGCCAGCAGCCAAAAAGGAAGGGGCGAAAAACTGTTTTTT. Protein product: CASSQKGRGEKLFF. Variable domain in full (rest from reference TRBV2 and TRBJ1-4): EPEVTQTPSHQVTQMGQEVILRCVPISNHLYFYWYRQILGQKVEFLVSFYNNEISEKSEIFDDQFSVERPDGSNFTLKIRSTKLEDSAMYFCASSQKGRGEKLFFGSGTQLSVL.

This clonotype was picked up many times. CDR3 sequence: CSVTGANQPQHF. CDR3 in DNA: TGCAGCGTGACAGGGGCCAATCAGCCCCAGCATTTT. The chain combines TRBV29-1 with TRBJ1-5; 8 nucleotides match TRBD1. This CDR3 has 12 residues. V shed 6 bases and J 3 bases; nucleotides not matched to a gene: 1. Germline V CDR1 and CDR2: SQVTM, ANQGSEA.

In this sample, this clonotype turned up many times. The gene calls are TRBV7-9 and TRBJ1-1; perhaps TRBD1 as D (6 bases). The CDR3 sequence is 15 residues long. Trimming left V 1 base short and J 4 bases short, with 13 bases between. Germline CDR1 and CDR2: SEHNR and FQNEAQ (reference sequence). The CDR3 DNA sequence: TGTGCCAGCAGCTTAGATCGGGGGGCCGGCACTGAAGCTTTCTTT. Translating gives CASSLDRGAGTEAFF.

This clonotype was seen ten or more times. The genes are TRBV7-2 and TRBJ1-2; D is ambiguous. The CDR3 has 16 amino acids. V was pared by 4 bases and J by 3 bases, with 18 bases between. Germline V gene sequence: CDR1 SGHTA, CDR2 FQGNSA. The CDR3 is CASSSQTGVMHYGYTF. CDR3 nucleotide sequence: TGTGCCAGCAGCTCCCAGACTGGAGTTATGCACTATGGCTACACCTTC.